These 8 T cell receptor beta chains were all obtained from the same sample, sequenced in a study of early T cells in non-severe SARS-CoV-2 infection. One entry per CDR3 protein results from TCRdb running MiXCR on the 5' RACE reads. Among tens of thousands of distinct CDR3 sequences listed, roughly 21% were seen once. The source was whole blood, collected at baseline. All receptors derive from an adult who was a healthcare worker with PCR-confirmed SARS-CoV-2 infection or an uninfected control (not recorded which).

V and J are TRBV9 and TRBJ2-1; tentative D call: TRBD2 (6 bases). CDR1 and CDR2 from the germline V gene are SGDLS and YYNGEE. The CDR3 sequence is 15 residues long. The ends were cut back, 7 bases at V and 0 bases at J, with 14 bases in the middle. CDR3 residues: CASQGGVSSYNEQFF. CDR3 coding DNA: TGTGCCAGCCAGGGCGGGGTCAGCTCCTACAATGAGCAGTTCTTC. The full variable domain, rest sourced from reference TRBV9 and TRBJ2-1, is DSGVTQTPKHLITATGQRVTLRCSPRSGDLSVYWYQQSLDQGLQFLIQYYNGEERAKGNILERFSAQQFPDLHSELNLSSLELGDSALYFCASQGGVSSYNEQFFGPGTRLTVL.

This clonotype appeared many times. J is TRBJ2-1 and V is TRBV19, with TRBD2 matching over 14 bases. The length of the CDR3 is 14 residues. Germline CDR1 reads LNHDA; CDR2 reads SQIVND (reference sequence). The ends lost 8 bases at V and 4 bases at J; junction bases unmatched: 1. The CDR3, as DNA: TGTGCCAGTGGGACTAGCGGGGGATACAATGAGCAGTTCTTC. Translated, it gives CASGTSGGYNEQFF.

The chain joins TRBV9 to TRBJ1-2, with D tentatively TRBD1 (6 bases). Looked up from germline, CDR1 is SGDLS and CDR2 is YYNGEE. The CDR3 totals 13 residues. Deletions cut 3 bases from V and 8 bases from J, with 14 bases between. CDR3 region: CASSEGGPTGYTF. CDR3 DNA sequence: TGTGCCAGCAGCGAGGGGGGCCCTACGGGCTACACCTTC.

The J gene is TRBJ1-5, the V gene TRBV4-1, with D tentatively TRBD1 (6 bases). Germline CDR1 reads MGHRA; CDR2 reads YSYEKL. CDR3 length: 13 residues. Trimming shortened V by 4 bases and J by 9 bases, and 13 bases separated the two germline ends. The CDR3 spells CASSRTGPRPQHF. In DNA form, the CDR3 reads TGCGCCAGCAGCCGAACAGGGCCCAGGCCCCAGCATTTT.

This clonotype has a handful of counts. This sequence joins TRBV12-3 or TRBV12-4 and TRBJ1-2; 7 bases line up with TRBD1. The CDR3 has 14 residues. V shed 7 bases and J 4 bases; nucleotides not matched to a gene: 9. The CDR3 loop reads CASTSTGRAYGYTF. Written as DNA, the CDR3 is TGTGCCAGCACTTCGACAGGGAGGGCCTATGGCTACACCTTC.

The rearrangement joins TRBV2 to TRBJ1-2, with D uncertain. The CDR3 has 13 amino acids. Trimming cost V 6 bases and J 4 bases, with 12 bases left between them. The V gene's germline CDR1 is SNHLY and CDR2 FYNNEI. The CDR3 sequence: CASSLETTYGYTF. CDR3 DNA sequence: TGTGCCAGCAGCCTAGAGACTACCTATGGCTACACCTTC.

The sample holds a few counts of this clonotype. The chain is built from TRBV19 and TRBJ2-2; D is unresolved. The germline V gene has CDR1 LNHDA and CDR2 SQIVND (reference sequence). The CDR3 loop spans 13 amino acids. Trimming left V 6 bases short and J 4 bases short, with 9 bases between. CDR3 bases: TGTGCCAGTAGCCGAGAACCCACCGGGGAGCTGTTTTTT. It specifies CASSREPTGELFF.

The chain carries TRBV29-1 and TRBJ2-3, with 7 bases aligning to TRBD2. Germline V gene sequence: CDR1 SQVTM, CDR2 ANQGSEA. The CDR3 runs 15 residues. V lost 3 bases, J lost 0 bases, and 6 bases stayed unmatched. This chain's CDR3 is CSVDQRGLSTDTQYF. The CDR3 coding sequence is TGCAGCGTTGACCAGCGGGGACTTAGCACAGATACGCAGTATTTT.